This TCR beta chain was recorded in a study of Ad26.COV2.S vaccination and SARS-CoV-2 variants. There are 13 residues in the CDR3. V lost 3 bases, J lost 4 bases, and 4 bases stayed unmatched. Germline CDR1 reads GTSNPN; CDR2 reads SVGIG (reference sequence). Treatment denoted: around 19 received Ad26.COV2.S at low or high dose, single or two shots; 5 received placebo; per-sample allocation not given. Sampling took place 63 days after the first vaccine or placebo injection. Some clones are missing from TCRdb's copy, which holds only in-frame ones; the method was immunoSEQ multiplex PCR. This table holds about 350,000 clones, 86% found once.

This chain links TRBV30 with TRBJ2-7; TRBD1 matches at 9 bases. This sequence was found in a person aged 18-65 years who received the Ad26.COV2.S COVID-19 vaccine or a placebo. Sample: peripheral blood, taken in a trial of Ad26.COV2.S vaccine versus placebo. CDR3 in amino acids: CAWRGTGRYEQYF. CDR3 DNA: TGTGCCTGGAGGGGGACAGGGAGGTACGAGCAGTACTTC.